This T cell receptor (beta chain) was identified during a study of blood T cells in healthy people across ages. Findings and limits, study-wide: When one million T cells were used, diversity estimates were thought to be underestimates. Donor CMV status, an unknown factor, possibly confounded changes in expanded clonotypes.

The CDR3 loop spans 8 amino acids. Germline loops: CDR1 DFQATT, CDR2 SNEGSKA (reference sequence). A note on this clonotype: Its target is unknown.

Through a sample-barcoded 5' primer and a J-beta primer mix, a second PCR was run for roughly 6 to 11 cycles. Via MiXCR, TCRdb re-called the 5' RACE reads, giving one row per CDR3 protein. The sample consists of 700,000 to 900,000 distinct CDR3 sequences, about 26% of them appearing once. PBMCs numbering at least 7 million were isolated per sample. These data are also associated with another study on T cells of mothers and their children.

The TCR sequence derives from a boy between 10 and 17 years old in good health. Sequencing used blood. The chain carries TRBV20-1 and TRBJ1-2; D uncertain. CDR3 sequence (DNA): TGCCGCCCGGATGGCTACACCTTC. The encoded protein is CRPDGYTF.